Reported below is one T cell receptor (beta chain). Its specificity is unknown. This entry belongs to a study of cytotoxic CD8 clonotypes in ibrutinib-treated CLL. Study-wide background: Outcomes included some 24 partial and 2 complete responses; after median roughly 71 months, roughly 14 stayed remitted and around 12 progressed. Overall study findings and caveats: Increased clonality at ibrutinib response gave way to a return toward baseline at progression. Sampling schedules were unmatched across sustained-remission and progressing patients.

The germline gives CDR1 SGHNT, CDR2 YENEEA. The V gene lost 1 base and the J gene lost 0 bases, with 10 bases spanning the gap. This CDR3 is 15 amino acids long. TCRdb's table, derived via immunoSEQ multiplex PCR, lists solely in-frame clones and lacks some. Of 200,000 to 250,000 clones listed, just under 80% are singletons. The origin of this receptor is a human donor with chronic lymphocytic leukemia. Sequenced here: PBMCs, sampled after 12 months of ibrutinib treatment. The V and J genes are TRBV11-3 and TRBJ2-7; possible D gene TRBD2, 5 bases. The CDR3 nucleotides read TGTGCCAGCAGCTTAGGCGGGCCGGGCTCCTACGAGCAGTACTTC. Translated, it gives CASSLGGPGSYEQYF.